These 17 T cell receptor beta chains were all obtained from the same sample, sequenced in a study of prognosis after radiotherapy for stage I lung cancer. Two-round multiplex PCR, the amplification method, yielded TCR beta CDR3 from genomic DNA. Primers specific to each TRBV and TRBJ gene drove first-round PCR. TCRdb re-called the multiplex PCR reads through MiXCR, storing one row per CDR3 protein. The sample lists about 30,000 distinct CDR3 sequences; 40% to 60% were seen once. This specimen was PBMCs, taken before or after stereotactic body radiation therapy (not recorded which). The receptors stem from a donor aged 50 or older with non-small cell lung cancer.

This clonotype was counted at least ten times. In nucleotides, the CDR3 is TGTGCCAGCAGCTTTGAGGGCAGTCGGGTGTACGGGTTCTTC. This translates into CASSFEGSRVYGFF. The chain is built from TRBV5-8 and TRBJ2-1; D possibly corresponds to TRBD2 (5 bases). Germline V gives CDR1 SGHTS, CDR2 YDEGEE. CDR3 length: 14 amino acids. V was shortened by 2 bases and J by 15 bases, with 21 bases between the two germline ends.

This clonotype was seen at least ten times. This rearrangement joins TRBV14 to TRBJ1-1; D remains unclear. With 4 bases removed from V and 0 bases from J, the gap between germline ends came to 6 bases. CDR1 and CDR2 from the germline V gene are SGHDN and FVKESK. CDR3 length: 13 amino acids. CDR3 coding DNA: TGTGCCAGCAGCCCTCGAGTGAACACTGAAGCTTTCTTT. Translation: CASSPRVNTEAFF.

CDR3 residues: CASSLEREDTQYF. CDR3 in DNA: TGTGCCAGCAGTTTAGAGCGGGAGGATACGCAGTATTTT. V usage is TRBV2 and J usage is TRBJ2-3; TRBD2 matches at 8 bases. Trimming cost V 5 bases and J 6 bases; bases outside gene matches: 4. The CDR3 runs to 13 residues. Germline CDR1 is SNHLY and CDR2 is FYNNEI.

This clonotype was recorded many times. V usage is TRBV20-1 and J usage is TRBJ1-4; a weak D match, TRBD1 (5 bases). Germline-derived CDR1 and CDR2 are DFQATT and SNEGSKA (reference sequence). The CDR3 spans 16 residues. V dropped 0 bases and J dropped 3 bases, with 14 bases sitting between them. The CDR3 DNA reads TGCAGTGCTAGAGATCAGAGGGGATCGGCTAATGAAAAACTGTTTTTT. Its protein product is CSARDQRGSANEKLFF.

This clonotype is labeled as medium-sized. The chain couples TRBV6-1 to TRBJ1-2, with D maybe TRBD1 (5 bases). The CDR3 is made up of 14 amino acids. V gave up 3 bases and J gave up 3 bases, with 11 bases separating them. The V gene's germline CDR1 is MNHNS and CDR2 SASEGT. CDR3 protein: CASSDQGRHYGYTF. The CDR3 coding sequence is TGTGCCAGCAGTGACCAGGGACGGCACTATGGCTACACCTTC.

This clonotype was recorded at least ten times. CDR3 amino acids: CASSTGGSSNQPQHF. CDR3 nucleotides: TGTGCCAGCAGCACAGGGGGAAGTAGCAATCAGCCCCAGCATTTT. This chain uses TRBV14 with TRBJ1-5; 8 nucleotides agree with TRBD1. The CDR3 has 15 amino acids. V lost 5 bases, J lost 0 bases, and 3 bases stayed unmatched. The germline CDR1 and CDR2 sequences are SGHDN and FVKESK. Complete variable domain (other parts from reference TRBV14 and TRBJ1-5): EAGVTQFPSHSVIEKGQTVTLRCDPISGHDNLYWYRRVMGKEIKFLLHFVKESKQDESGMPNNRFLAERTGGTYSTLKVQPAELEDSGVYFCASSTGGSSNQPQHFGDGTRLSIL.

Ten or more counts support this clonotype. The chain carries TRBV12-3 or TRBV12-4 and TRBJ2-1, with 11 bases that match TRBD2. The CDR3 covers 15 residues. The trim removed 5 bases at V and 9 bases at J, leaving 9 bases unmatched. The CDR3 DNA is TGTGCCAGCAGTCTCATTAGCGGGAGGGCCACTGAGCAGTTCTTC. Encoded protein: CASSLISGRATEQFF.

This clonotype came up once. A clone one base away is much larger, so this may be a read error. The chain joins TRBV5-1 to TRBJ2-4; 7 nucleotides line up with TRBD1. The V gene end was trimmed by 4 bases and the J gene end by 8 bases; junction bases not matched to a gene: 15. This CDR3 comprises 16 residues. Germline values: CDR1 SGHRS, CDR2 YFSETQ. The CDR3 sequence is CASSPQQGSTGDIQYF. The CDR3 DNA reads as TGCGCCAGCAGCCCCCAACAGGGGTCAACAGGGGACATTCAGTACTTC.

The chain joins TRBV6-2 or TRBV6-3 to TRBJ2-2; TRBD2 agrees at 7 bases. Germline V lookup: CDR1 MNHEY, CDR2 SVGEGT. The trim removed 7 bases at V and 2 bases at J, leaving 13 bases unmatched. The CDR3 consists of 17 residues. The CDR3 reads CASIWGLSGPNTGELFF. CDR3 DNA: TGTGCCAGCATTTGGGGACTATCGGGTCCCAACACCGGGGAGCTGTTTTTT.

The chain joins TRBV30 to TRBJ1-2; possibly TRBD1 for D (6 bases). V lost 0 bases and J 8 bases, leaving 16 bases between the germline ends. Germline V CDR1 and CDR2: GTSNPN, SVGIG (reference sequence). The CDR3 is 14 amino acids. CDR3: CAWSVQGRGRGYTF. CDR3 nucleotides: TGTGCCTGGAGTGTACAGGGCAGGGGTAGGGGCTACACCTTC.

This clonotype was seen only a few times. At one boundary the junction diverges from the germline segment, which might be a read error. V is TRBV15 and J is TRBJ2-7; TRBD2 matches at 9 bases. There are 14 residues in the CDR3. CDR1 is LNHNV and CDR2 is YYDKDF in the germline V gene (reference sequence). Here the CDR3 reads CATSYQRGAYEQYF. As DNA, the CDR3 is TGTGCCACCAGCTACCAGCGGGGGGCATACGAGCAATACTTC.

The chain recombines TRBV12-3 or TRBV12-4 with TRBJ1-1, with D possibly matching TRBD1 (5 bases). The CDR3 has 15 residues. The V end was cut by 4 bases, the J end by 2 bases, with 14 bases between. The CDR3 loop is CASSWGTERNTEAFF. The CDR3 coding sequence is TGTGCCAGCAGTTGGGGGACCGAAAGAAACACTGAAGCTTTCTTT.

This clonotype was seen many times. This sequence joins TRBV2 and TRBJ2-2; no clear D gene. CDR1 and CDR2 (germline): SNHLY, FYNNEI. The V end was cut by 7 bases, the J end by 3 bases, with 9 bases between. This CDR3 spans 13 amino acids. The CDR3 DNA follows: TGTGCCAGCAAGGGCACTCACACCGGGGAGCTGTTTTTT. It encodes CASKGTHTGELFF.

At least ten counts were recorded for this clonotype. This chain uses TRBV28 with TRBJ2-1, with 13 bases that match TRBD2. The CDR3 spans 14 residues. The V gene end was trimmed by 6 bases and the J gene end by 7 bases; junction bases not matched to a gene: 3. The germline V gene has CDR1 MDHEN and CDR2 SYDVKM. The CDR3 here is CASRGLAGENEQFF. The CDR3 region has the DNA TGTGCCAGCAGAGGACTAGCGGGAGAGAATGAGCAGTTCTTC. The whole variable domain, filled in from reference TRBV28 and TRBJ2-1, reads DVKVTQSSRYLVKRTGEKVFLECVQDMDHENMFWYRQDPGLGLRLIYFSYDVKMKEKGDIPEGYSVSREKKERFSLILESASTNQTSMYLCASRGLAGENEQFFGPGTRLTVL.

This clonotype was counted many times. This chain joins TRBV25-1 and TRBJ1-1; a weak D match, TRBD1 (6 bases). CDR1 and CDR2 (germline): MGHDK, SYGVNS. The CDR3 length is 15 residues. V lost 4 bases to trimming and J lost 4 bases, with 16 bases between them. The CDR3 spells CASSGPRGLSTEAFF. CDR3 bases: TGTGCCAGCAGTGGGCCGAGGGGGTTAAGCACTGAAGCTTTCTTT.

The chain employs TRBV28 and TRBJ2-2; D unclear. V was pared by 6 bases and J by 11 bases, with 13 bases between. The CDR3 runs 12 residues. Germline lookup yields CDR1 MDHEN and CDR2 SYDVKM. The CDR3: CASRVHTVELFF. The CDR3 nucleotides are TGTGCCAGCAGGGTCCACACCGTTGAGCTGTTTTTT.

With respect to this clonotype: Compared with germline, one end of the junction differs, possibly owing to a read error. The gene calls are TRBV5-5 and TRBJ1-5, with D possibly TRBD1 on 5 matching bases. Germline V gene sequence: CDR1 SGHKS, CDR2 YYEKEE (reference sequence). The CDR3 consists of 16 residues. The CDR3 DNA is TGTGCCGGCAGCCCCGGGGGTTTGGGGCATAATCAGCCCCAGCATTTT. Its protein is CAGSPGGLGHNQPQHF. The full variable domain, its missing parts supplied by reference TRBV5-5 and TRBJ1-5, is DAGVTQSPTHLIKTRGQQVTLRCSPISGHKSVSWYQQVLGQGPQFIFQYYEKEERGRGNFPDRFSARQFPNYSSELNVNALLLGDSALYLCAGSPGGLGHNQPQHFGDGTRLSIL.